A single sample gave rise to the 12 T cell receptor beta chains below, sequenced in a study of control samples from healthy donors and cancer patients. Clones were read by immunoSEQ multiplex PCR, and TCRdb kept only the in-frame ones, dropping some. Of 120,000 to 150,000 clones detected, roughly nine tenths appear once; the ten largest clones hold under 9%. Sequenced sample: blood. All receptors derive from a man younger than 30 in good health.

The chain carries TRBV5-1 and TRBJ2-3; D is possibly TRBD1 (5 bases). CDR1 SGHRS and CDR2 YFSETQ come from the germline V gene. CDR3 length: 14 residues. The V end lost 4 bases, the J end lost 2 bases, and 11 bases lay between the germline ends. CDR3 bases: TGCGCCAGCAGCCTGACAGCGATCACAGATACGCAGTATTTT. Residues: CASSLTAITDTQYF.

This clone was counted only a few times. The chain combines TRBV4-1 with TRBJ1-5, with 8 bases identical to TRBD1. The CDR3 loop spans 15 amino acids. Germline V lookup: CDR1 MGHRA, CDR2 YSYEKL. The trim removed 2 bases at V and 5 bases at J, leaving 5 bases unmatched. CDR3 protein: CASSQISGGDQPQHF. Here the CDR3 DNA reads TGCGCCAGCAGCCAAATATCAGGGGGCGATCAGCCCCAGCATTTT.

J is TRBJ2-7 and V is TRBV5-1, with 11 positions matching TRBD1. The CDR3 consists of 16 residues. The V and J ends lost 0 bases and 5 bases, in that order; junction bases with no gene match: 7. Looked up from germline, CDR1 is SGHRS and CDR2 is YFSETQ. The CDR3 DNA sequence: TGCGCCAGCAGCTTGGAAAAACCGGGACAGGGGGACGAGCAGTACTTC. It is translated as CASSLEKPGQGDEQYF.

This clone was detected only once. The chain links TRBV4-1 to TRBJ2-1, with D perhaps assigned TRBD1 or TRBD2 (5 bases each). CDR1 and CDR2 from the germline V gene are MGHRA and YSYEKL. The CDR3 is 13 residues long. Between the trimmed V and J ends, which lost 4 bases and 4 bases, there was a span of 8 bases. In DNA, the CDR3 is TGCGCCAGCAGCCTCGGGGCTTACAATGAGCAGTTCTTC. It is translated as CASSLGAYNEQFF.

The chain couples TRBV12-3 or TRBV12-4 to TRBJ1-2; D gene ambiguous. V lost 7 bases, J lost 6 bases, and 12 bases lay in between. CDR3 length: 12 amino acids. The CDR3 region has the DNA TGTGCCAGCACCCGGGGATCGAATGGCTACACCTTC. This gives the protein CASTRGSNGYTF.

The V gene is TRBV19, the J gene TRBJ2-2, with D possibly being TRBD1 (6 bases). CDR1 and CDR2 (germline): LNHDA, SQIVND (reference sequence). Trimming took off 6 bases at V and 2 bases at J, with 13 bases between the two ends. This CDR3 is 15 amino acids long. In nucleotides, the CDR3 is TGTGCCAGTAGCCCCGGGACACTAAACACCGGGGAGCTGTTTTTT. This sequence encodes CASSPGTLNTGELFF.

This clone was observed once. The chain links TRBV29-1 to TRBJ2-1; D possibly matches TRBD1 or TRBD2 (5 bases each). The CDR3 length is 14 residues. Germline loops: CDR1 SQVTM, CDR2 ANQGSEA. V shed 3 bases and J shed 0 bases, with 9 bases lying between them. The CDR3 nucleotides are TGCAGCGTTGATACCGGGACCTCCTACAATGAGCAGTTCTTC. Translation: CSVDTGTSYNEQFF.

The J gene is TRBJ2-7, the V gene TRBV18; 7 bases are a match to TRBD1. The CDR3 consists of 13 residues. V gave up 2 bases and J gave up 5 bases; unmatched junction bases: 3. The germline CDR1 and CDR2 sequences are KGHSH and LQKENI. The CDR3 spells CASSPTGVHEQYF. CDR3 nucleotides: TGTGCCAGCTCACCAACAGGGGTCCACGAGCAGTACTTC.

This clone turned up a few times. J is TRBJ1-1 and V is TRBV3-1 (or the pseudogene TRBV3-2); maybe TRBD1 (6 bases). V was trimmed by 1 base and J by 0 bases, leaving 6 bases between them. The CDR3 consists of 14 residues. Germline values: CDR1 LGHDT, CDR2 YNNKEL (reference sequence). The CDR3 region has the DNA TGTGCCAGCAGCCAAGGGACAGTGAACACTGAAGCTTTCTTT. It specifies CASSQGTVNTEAFF.

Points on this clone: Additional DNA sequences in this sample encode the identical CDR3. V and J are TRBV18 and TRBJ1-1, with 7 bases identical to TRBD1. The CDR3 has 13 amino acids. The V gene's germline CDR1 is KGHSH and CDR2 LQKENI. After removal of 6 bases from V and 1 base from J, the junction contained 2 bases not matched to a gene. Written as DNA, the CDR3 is TGTGCCAGCTCGCGACAGGGGAACACTGAAGCTTTCTTT. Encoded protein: CASSRQGNTEAFF.

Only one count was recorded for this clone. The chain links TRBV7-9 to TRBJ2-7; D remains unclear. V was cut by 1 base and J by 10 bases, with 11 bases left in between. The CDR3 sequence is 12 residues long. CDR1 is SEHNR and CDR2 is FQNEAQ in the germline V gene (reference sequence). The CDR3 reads CASSLGGSRQYF. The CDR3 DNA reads TGTGCCAGCAGCTTAGGTGGGTCGCGACAGTACTTC.

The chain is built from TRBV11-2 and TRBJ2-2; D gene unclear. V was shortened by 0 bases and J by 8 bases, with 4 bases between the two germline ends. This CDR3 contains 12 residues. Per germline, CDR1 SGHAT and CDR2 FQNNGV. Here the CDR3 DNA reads TGTGCCAGCAGCTTAGACGGTGGGGAGCTGTTTTTT. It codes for CASSLDGGELFF.